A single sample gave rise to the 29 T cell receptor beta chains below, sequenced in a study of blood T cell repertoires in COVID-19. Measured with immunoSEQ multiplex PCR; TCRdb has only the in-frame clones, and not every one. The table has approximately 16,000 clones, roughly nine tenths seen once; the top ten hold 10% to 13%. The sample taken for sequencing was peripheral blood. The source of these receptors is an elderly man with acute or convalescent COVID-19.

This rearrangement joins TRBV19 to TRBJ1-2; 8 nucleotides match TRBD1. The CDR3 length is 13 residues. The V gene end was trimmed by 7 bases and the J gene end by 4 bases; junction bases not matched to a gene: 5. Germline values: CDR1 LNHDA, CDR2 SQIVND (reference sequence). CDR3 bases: TGTGCCAGTACCAGGGACAGGTCCTATGGCTACACCTTC. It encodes CASTRDRSYGYTF.

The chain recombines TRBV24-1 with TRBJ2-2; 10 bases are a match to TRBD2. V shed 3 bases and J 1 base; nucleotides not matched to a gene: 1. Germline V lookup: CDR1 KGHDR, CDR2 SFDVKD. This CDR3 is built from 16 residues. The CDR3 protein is CATSDPSGGNTGELFF. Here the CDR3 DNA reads TGTGCCACCAGTGATCCTAGCGGGGGGAACACCGGGGAGCTGTTTTTT.

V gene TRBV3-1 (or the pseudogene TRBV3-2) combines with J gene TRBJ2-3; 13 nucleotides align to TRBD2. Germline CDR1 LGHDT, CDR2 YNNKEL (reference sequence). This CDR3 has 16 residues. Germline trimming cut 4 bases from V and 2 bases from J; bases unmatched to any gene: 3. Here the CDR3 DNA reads TGTGCCAGCAGCCCTGGGACTAGCGGGACCACAGATACGCAGTATTTT. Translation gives CASSPGTSGTTDTQYF.

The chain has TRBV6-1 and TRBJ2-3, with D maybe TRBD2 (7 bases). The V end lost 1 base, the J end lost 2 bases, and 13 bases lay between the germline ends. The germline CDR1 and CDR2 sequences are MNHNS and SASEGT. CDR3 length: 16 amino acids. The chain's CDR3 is CASSEVRGGPTDTQYF. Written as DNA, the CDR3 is TGTGCCAGCAGTGAAGTAAGGGGGGGACCCACAGATACGCAGTATTTT.

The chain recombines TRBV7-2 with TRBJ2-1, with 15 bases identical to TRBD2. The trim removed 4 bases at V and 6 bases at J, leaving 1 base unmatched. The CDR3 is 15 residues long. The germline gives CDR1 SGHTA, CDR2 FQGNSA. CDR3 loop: CASSSGLAGGNEQFF. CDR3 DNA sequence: TGTGCCAGCAGCTCGGGACTAGCGGGAGGCAATGAGCAGTTCTTC.

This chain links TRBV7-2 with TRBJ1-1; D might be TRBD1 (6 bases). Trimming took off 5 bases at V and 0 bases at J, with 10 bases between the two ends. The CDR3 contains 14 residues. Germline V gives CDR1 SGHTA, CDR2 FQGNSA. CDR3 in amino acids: CASSLWTVNTEAFF. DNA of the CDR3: TGTGCCAGCAGCCTTTGGACAGTGAACACTGAAGCTTTCTTT.

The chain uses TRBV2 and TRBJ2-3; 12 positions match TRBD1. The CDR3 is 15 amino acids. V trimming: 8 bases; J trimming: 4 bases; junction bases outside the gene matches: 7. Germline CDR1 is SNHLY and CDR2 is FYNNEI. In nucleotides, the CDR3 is TGTGCCAGCGGAGCCGGGACAGGGGGCGCAGATACGCAGTATTTT. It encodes CASGAGTGGADTQYF.

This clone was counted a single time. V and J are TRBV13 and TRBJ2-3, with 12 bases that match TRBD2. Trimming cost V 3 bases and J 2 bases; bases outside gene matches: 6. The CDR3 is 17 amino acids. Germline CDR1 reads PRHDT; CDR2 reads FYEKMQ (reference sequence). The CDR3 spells CASSFGLAGLVTDTQYF. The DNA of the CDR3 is TGTGCCAGCAGCTTTGGACTAGCGGGATTGGTCACAGATACGCAGTATTTT.

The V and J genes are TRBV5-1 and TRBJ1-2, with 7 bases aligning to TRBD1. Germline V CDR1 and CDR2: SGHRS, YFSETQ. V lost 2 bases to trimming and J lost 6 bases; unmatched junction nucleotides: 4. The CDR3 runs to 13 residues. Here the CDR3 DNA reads TGCGCCAGCAGCTTACAGGGGAGGAATGGCTACACCTTC. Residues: CASSLQGRNGYTF. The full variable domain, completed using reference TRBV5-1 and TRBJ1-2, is KAGVTQTPRYLIKTRGQQVTLSCSPISGHRSVSWYQQTPGQGLQFLFEYFSETQRNKGNFPGRFSGRQFSNSRSEMNVSTLELGDSALYLCASSLQGRNGYTFGSGTRLTVV.

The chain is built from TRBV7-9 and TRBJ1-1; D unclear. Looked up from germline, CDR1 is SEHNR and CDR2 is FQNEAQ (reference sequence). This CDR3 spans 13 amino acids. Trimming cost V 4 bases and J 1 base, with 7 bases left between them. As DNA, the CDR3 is TGTGCCAGCAGCTCCCAGGCGAACACTGAAGCTTTCTTT. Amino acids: CASSSQANTEAFF.

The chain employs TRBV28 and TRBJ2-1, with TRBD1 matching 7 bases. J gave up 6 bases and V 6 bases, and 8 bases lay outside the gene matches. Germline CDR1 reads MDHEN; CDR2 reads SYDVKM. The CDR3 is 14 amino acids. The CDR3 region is CASRPTGERNEQFF. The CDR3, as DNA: TGTGCCAGCAGACCTACAGGGGAGCGCAATGAGCAGTTCTTC.

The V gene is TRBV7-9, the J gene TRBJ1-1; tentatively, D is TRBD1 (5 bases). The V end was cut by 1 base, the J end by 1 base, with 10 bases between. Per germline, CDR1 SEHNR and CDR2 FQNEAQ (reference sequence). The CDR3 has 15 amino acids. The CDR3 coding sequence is TGTGCCAGCAGCTTAGTGAAACAGGAGAACACTGAAGCTTTCTTT. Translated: CASSLVKQENTEAFF.

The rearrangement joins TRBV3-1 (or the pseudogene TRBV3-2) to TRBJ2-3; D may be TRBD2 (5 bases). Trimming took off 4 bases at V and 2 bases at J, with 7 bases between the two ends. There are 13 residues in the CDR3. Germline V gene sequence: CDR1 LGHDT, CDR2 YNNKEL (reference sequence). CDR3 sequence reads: CASSPRDTDTQYF. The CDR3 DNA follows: TGTGCCAGCAGCCCCCGGGACACAGATACGCAGTATTTT.

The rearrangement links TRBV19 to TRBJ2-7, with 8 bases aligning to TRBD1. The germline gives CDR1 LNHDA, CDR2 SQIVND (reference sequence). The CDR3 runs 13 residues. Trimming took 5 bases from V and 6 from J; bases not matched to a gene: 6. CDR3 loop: CASSAAGGTEQYF. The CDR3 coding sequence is TGTGCCAGTAGTGCAGCAGGGGGCACCGAGCAGTACTTC.

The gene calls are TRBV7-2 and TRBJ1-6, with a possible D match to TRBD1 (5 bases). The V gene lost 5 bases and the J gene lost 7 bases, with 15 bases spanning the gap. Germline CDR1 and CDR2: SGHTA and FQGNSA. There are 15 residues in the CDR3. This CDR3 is CASSISAGRNSPLHF. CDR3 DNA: TGTGCCAGCAGCATATCGGCAGGGAGGAATTCACCCCTCCACTTT.

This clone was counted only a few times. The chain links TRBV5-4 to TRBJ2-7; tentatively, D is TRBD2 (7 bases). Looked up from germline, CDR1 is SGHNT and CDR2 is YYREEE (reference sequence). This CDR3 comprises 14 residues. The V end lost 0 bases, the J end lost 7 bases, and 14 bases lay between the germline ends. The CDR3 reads CASSLAGRGREQYF. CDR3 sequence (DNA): TGTGCCAGCAGCTTGGCGGGGAGGGGGAGGGAGCAGTACTTC.

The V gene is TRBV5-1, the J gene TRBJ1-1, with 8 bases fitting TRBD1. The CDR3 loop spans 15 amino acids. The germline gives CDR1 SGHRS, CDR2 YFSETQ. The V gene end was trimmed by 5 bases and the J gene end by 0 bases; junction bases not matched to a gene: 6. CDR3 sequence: CASSLQGALNTEAFF. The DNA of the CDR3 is TGCGCCAGCAGTCTCCAGGGGGCTTTGAACACTGAAGCTTTCTTT.

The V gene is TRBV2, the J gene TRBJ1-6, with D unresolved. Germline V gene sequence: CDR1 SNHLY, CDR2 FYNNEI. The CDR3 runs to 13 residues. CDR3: CVIGGSYNSPLHF. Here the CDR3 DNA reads TGTGTTATAGGAGGCAGTTATAATTCACCCCTCCACTTT.

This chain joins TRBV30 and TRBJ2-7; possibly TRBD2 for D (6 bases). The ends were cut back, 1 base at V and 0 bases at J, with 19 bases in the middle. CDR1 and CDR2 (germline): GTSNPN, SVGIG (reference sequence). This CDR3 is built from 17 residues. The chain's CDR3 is CAWSAPPGLALSYEQYF. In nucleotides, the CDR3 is TGTGCCTGGAGTGCACCCCCCGGGCTAGCGCTCTCCTACGAGCAGTACTTC. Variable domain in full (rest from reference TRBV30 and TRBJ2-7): SQTIHQWPATLVQPVGSPLSLECTVEGTSNPNLYWYRQAAGRGLQLLFYSVGIGQISSEVPQNLSASRPQDRQFILSSKKLLLSDSGFYLCAWSAPPGLALSYEQYFGPGTRLTVT.

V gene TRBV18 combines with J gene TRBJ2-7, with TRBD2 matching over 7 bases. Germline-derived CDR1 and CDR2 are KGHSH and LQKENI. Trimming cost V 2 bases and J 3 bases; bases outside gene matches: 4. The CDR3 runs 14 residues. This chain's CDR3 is CASSPSAGDYEQYF. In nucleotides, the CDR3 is TGTGCCAGCTCACCATCGGCGGGGGACTACGAGCAGTACTTC. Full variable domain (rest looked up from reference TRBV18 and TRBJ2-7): NAGVMQNPRHLVRRRGQEARLRCSPMKGHSHVYWYRQLPEEGLKFMVYLQKENIIDESGMPKERFSAEFPKEGPSILRIQQVVRGDSAAYFCASSPSAGDYEQYFGPGTRLTVT.

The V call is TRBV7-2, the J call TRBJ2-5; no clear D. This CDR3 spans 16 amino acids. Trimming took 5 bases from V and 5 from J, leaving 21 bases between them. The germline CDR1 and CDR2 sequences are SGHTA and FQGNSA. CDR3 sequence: CASSPVAVSARETQYF. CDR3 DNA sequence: TGTGCCAGCAGCCCCGTGGCGGTGTCTGCCCGGGAGACCCAGTACTTC.

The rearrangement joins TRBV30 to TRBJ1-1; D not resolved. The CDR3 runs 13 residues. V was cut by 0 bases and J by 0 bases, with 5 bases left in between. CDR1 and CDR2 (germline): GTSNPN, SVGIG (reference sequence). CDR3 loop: CAWSVAVNTEAFF. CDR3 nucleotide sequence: TGTGCCTGGAGTGTGGCGGTGAACACTGAAGCTTTCTTT.

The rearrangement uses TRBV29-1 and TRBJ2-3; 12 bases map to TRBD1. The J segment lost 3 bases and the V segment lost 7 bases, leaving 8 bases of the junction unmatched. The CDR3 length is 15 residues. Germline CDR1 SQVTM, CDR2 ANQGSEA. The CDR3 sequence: CSAAGTGGGTDTQYF. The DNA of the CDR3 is TGCAGCGCCGCAGGGACAGGGGGCGGTACAGATACGCAGTATTTT.

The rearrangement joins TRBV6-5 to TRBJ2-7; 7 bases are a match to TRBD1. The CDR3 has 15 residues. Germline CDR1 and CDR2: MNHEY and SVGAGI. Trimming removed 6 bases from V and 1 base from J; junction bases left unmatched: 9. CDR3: CASSATGIQSYEQYF. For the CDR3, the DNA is TGTGCCAGCAGCGCGACAGGGATTCAGTCCTACGAGCAGTACTTC.

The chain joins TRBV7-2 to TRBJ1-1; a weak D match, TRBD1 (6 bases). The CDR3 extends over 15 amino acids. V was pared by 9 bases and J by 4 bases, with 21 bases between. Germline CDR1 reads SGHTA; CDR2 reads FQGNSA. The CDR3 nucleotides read TGTGCCAGTAAAGGGGGTACCGGGCACCCCACTGAAGCTTTCTTT. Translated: CASKGGTGHPTEAFF.

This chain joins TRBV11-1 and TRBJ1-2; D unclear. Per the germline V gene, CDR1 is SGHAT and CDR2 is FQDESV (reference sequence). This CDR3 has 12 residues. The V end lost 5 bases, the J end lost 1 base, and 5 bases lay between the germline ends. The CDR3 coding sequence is TGTGCCAGCAGCGCGGTTAACTATGGCTACACCTTC. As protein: CASSAVNYGYTF.

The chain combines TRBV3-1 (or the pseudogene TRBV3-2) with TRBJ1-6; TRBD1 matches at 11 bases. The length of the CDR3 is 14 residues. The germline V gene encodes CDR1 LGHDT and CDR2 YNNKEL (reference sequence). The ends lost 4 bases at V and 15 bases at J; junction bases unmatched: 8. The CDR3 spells CASSLRTGGDLLHF. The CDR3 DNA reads TGTGCCAGCAGCCTCCGGACAGGGGGCGATCTCCTCCACTTT.

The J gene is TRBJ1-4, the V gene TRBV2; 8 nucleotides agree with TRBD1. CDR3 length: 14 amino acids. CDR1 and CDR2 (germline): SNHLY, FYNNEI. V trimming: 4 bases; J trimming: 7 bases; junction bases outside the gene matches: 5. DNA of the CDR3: TGTGCCAGCAGTGGGACAGGGAGGGCTGAAAAACTGTTTTTT. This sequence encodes CASSGTGRAEKLFF.

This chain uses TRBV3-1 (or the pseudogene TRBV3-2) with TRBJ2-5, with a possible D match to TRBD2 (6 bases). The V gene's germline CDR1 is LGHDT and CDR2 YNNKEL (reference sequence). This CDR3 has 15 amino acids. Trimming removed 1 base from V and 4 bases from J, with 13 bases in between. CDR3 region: CASSQVSGSGETQYF. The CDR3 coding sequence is TGTGCCAGCAGCCAAGTATCCGGGAGCGGAGAGACCCAGTACTTC.